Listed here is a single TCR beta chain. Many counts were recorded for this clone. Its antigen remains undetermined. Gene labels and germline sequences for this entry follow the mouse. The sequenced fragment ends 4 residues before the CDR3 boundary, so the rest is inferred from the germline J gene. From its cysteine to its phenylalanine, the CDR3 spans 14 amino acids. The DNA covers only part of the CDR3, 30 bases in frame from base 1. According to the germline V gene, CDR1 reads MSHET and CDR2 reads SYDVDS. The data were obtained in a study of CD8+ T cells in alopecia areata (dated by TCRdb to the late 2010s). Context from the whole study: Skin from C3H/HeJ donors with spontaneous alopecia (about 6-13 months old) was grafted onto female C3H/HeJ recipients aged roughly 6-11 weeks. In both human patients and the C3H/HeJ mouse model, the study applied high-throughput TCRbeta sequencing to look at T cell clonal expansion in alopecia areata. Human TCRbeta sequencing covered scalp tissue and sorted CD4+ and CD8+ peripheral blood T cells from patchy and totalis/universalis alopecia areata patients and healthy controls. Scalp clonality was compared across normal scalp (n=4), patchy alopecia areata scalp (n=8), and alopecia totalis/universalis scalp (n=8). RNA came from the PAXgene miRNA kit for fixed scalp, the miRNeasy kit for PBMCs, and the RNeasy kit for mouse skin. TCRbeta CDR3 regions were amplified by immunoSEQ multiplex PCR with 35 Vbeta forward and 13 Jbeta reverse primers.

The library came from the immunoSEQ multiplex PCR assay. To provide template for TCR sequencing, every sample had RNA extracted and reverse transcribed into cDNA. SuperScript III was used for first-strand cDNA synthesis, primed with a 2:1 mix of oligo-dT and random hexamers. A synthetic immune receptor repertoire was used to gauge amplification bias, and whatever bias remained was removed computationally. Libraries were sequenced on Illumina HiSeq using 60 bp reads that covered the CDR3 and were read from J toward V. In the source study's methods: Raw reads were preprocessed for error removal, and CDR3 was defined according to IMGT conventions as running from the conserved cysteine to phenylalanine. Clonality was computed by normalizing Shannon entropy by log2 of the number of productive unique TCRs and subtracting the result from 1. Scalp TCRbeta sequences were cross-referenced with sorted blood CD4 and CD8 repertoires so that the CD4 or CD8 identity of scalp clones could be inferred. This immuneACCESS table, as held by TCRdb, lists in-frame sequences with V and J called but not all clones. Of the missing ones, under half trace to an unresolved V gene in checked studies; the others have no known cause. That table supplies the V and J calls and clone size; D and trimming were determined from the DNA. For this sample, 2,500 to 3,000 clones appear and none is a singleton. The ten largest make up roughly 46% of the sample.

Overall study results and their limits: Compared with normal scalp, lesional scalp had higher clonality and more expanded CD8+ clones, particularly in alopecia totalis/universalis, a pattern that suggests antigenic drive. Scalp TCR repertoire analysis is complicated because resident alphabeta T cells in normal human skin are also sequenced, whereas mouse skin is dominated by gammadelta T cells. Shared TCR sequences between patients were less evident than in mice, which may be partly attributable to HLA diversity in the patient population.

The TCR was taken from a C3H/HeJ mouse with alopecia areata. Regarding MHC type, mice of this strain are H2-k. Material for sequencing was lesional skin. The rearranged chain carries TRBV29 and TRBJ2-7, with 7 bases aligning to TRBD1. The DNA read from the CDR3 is TGTGCTAGCAGCCCTCGACAGGGAGGATAT. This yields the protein CASSPRQGGY. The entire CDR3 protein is CASSPRQGGYEQYF.